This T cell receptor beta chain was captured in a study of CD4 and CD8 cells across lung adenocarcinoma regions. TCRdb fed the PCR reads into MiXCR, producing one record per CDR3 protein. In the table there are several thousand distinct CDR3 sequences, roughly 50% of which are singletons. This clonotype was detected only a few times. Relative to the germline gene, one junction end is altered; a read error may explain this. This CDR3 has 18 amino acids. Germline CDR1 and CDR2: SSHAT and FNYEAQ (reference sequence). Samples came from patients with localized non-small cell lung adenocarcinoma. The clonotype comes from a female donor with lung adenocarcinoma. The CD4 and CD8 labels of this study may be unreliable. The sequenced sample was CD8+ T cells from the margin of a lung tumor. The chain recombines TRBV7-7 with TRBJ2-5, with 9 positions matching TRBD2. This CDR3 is CASSLARAGGRGGETQYF. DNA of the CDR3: TGTGCTAGCAGCTTAGCGAGGGCGGGGGGGCGTGGAGGAGAGACCCAGTACTTC.